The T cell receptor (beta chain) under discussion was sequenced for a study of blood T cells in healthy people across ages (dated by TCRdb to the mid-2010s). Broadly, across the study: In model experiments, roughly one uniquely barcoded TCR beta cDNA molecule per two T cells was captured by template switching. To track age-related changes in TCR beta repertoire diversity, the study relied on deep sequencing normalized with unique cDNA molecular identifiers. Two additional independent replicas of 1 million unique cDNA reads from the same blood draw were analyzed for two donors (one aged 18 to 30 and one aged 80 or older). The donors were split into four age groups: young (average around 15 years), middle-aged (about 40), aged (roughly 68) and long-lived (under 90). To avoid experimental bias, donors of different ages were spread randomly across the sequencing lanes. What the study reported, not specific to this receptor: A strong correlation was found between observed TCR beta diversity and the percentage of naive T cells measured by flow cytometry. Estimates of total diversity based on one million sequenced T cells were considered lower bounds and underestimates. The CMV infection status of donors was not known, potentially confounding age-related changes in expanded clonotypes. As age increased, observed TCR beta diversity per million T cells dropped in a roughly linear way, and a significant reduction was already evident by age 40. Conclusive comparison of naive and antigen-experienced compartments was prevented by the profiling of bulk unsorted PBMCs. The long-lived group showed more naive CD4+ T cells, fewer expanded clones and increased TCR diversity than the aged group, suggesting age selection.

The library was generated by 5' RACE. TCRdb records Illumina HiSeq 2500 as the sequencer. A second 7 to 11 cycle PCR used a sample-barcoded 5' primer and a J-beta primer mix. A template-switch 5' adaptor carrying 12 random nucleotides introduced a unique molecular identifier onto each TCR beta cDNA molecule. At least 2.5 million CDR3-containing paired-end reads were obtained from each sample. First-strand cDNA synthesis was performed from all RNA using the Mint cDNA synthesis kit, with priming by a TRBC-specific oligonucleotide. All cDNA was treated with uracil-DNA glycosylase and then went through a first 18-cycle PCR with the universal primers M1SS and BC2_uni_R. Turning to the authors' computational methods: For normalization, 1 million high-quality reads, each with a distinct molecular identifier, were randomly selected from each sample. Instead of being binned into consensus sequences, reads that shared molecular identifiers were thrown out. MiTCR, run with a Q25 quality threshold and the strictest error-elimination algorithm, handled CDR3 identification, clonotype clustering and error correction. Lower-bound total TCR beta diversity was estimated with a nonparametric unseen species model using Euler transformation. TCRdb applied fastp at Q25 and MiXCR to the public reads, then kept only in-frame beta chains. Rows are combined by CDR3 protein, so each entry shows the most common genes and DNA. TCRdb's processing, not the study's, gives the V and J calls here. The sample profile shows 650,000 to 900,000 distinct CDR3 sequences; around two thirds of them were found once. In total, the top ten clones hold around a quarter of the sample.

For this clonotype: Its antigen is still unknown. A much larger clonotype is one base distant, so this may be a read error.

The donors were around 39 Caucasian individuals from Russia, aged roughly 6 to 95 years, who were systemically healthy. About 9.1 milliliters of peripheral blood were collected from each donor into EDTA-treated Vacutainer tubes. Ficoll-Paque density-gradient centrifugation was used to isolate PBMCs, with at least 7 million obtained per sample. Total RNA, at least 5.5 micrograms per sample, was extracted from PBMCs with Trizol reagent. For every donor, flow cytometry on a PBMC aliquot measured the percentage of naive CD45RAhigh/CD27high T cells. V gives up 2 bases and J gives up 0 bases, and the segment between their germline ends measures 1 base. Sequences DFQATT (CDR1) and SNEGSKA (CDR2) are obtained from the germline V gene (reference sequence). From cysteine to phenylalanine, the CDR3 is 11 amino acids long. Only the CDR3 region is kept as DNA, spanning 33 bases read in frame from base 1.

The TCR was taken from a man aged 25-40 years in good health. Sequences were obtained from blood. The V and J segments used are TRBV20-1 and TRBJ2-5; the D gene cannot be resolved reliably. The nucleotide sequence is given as TGCAGTGCTAGATACCAAGAGACCCAGTACTTC. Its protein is CSARYQETQYF.